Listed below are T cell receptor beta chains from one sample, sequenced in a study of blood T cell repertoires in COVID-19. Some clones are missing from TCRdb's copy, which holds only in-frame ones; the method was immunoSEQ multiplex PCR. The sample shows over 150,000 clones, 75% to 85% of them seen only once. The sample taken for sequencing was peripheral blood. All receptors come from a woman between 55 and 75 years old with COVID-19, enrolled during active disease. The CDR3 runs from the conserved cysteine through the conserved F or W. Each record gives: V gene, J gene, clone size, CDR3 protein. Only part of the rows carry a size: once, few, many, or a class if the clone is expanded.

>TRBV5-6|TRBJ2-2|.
CASSPRNLAATNTGELFF
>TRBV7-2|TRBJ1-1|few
CASRPHRQLNTEAFF
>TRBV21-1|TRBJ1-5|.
CASRRGTGNQPQHF
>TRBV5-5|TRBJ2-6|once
CASRKTGGSSGANVLTF
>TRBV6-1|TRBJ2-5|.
CASSEFRGSSKETQYF
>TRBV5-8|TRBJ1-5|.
CASSHGQGEYSNQPQHF
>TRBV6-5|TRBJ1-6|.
CASRAGSSYNSPLHF
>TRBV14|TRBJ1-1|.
CASSQSRGPRTEAFF
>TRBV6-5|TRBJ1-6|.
CATREVLDRRSPLHF
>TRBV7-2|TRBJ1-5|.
CASSLQVSAGNQPQHF
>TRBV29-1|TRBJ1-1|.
CSVPRGTGERNTEAFF
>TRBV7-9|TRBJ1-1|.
CASSWTGGMNTEAFF
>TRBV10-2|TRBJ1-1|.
CASSEFRQNTEAFF
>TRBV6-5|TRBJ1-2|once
CASSYSAGEGYTF
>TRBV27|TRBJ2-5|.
CASSQLAGGQETQYF